The count of the clone carrying this T cell receptor beta chain is one. The data are from a study of OX40 agonist ivuxolimab in advanced cancers. Background on the study: A mean age of approximately 64 years, range about 20 to 79, was recorded, and roughly 80% were male.

The V end lost 2 bases, the J end lost 1 base, and 8 bases lay between the germline ends. From germline, CDR1 is MNHNY and CDR2 SVGAGI (reference sequence). The CDR3 runs to 14 residues. Repertoires were generated with immunoSEQ multiplex PCR, while TCRdb's copy carries only in-frame clones and drops some. In the table there are 70,000 to 80,000 clones, roughly 77% of which are singletons. The material sequenced was CD4+ or CD8+ T cells sorted from blood, taken in a trial of the OX40 agonist ivuxolimab. The V call is TRBV6-6, the J call TRBJ1-1; D uncertain. This clonotype was sampled from an adult with an advanced solid tumor such as melanoma, head and neck, liver or kidney cancer. CDR3: CASSYDGSNTEAFF. In DNA form, the CDR3 reads TGTGCCAGCAGTTACGACGGATCGAACACTGAAGCTTTCTTT.